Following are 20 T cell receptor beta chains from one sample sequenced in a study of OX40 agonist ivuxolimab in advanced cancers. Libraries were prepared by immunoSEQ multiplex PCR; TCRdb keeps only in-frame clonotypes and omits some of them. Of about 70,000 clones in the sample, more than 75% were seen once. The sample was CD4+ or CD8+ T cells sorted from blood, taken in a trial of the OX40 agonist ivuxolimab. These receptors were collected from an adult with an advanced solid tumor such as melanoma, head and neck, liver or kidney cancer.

The CDR3 loop reads CASSLNLGEQYF. The CDR3 coding sequence is TGTGCCAGCAGCTTAAACCTGGGCGAGCAGTACTTC. This chain links TRBV7-9 with TRBJ2-7; D remains ambiguous. Trimming pared 2 bases from V and 6 bases from J, leaving 8 bases between. Germline values: CDR1 SEHNR, CDR2 FQNEAQ (reference sequence). The CDR3 loop spans 12 amino acids.

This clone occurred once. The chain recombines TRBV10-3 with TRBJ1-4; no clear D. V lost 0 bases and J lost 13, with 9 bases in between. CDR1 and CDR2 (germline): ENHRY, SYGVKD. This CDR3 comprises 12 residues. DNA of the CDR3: TGTGCCATCAGTGAGTCTTCCGGGAGACTGTTTTTT. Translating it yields CAISESSGRLFF.

The CDR3 loop reads CASSKSGLSYEQYF. The CDR3 DNA reads as TGTGCCAGCAGTAAATCGGGACTATCCTACGAGCAGTACTTC. This sequence joins TRBV27 and TRBJ2-7; 7 bases line up with TRBD2. Germline V gene data show CDR1 as MNHEY and CDR2 as SMNVEV (reference sequence). The CDR3 contains 14 residues. Trimming removed 5 bases from V and 1 base from J; junction bases left unmatched: 5.

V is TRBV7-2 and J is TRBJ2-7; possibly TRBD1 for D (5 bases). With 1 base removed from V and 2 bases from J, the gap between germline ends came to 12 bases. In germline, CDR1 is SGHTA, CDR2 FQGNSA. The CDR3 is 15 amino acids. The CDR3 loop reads CASSLVFQGPYEQYF. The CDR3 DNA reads TGTGCCAGCAGCTTAGTGTTTCAGGGTCCCTACGAGCAGTACTTC.

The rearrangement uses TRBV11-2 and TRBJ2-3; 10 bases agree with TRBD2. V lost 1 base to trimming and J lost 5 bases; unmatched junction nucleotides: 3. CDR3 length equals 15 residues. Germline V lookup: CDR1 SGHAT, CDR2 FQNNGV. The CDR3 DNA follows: TGTGCCAGCAGCTTAGCGGCTAGCGGGGGAGATACGCAGTATTTT. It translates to CASSLAASGGDTQYF.

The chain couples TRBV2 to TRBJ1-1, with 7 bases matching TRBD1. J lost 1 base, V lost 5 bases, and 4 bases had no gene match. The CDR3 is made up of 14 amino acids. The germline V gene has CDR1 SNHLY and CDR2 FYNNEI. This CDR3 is CASSSQGPNTEAFF. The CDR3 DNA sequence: TGTGCCAGCAGTTCACAGGGGCCGAACACTGAAGCTTTCTTT.

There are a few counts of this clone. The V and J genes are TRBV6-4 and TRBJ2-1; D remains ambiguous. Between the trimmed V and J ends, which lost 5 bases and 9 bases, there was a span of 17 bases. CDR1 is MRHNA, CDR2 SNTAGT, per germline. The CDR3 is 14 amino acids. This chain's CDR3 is CASSTPDLSSEQFF. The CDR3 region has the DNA TGTGCCAGCAGTACCCCGGACCTTTCCTCTGAGCAGTTCTTC.

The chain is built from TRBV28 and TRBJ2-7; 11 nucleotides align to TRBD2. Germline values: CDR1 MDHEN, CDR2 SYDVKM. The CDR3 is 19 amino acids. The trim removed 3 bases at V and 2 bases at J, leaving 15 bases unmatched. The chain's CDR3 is CASSFTGLADALGPYEQYF. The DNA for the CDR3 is TGTGCCAGCAGTTTCACGGGACTAGCGGACGCCCTTGGTCCCTACGAGCAGTACTTC.

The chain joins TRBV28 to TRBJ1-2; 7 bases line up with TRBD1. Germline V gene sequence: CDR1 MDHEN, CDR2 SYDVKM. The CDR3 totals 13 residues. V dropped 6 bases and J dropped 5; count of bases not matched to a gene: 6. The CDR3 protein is CASSLQGSYGYTF. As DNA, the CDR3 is TGTGCCAGCAGCCTACAGGGGAGTTATGGCTACACCTTC.

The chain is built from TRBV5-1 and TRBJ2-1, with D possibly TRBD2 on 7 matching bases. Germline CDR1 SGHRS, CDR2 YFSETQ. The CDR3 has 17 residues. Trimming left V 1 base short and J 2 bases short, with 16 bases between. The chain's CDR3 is CASSLRGSGTAYNEQFF. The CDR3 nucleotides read TGCGCCAGCAGCTTGAGGGGGAGCGGGACCGCCTACAATGAGCAGTTCTTC.

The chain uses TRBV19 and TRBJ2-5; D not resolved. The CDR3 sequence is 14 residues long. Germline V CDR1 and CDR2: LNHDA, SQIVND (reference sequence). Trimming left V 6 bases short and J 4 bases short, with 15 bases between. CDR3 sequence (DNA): TGTGCCAGTAGAGACTCCGGCCGTAGAGAGACCCAGTACTTC. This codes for CASRDSGRRETQYF. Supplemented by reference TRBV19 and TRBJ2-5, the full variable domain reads DGGITQSPKYLFRKEGQNVTLSCEQNLNHDAMYWYRQDPGQGLRLIYYSQIVNDFQKGDIAEGYSVSREKKESFPLTVTSAQKNPTAFYLCASRDSGRRETQYFGPGTRLLVL.

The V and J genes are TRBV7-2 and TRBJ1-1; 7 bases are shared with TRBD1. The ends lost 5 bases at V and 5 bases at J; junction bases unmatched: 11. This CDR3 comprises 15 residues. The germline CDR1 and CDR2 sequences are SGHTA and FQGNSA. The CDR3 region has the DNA TGTGCCAGCAGCCAATACAGGGGTGAGGGGACTGAAGCTTTCTTT. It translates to CASSQYRGEGTEAFF.

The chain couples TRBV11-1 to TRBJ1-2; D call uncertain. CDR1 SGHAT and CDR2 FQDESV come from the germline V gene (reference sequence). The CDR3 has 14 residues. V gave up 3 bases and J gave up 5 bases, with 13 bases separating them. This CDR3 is CASSLSSGEYGYTF. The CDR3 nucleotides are TGTGCCAGCAGCTTGTCGTCCGGGGAGTATGGCTACACCTTC.

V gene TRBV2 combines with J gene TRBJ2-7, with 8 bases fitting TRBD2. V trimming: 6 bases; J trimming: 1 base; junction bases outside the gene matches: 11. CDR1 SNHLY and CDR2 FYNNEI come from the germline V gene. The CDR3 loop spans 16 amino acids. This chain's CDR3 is CASSGSGSGGSYEQYF. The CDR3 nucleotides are TGTGCCAGCAGCGGGTCGGGAAGCGGGGGTTCCTACGAGCAGTACTTC.

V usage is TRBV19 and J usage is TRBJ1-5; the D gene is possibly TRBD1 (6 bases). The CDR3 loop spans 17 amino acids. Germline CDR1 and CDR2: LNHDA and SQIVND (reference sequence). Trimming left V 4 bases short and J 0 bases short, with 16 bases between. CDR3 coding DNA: TGTGCCAGTAGTAGGGGCGGGGGGCAGAATAGCAATCAGCCCCAGCATTTT. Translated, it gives CASSRGGGQNSNQPQHF.

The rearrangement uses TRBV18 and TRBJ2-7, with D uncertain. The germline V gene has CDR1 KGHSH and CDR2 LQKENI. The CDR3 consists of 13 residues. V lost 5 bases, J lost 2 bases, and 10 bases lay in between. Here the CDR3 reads CASSSDVPYEQYF. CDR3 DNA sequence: TGTGCCAGCTCATCGGACGTGCCCTACGAGCAGTACTTC.

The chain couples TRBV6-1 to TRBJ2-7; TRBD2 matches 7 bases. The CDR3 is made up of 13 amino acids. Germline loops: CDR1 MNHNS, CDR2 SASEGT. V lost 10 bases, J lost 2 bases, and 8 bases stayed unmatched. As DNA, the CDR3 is TGTGCCACTAGCCTCCGGGAGGCCTACGAGCAGTACTTC. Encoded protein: CATSLREAYEQYF.

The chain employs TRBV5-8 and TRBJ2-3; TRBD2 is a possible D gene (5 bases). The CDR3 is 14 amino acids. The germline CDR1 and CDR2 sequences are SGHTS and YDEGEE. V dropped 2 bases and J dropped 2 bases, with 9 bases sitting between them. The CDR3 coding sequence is TGTGCCAGCAGCTTCGGCGGGCTCACAGATACGCAGTATTTT. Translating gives CASSFGGLTDTQYF.

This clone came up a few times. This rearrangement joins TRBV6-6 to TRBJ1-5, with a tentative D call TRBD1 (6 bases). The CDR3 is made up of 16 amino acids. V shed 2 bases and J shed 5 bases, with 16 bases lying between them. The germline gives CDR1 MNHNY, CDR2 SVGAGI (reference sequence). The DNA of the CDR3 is TGTGCCAGCAGTTACCCGATACAGGGAGGCGATCAGCCCCAGCATTTT. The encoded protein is CASSYPIQGGDQPQHF.

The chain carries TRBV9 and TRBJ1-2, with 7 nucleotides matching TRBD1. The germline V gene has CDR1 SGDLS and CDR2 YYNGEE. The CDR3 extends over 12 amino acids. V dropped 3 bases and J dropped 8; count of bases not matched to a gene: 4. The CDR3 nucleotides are TGTGCCAGCAGCGGACAGGGAAACGGCTACACCTTC. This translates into CASSGQGNGYTF. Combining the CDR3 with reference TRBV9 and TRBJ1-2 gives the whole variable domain DSGVTQTPKHLITATGQRVTLRCSPRSGDLSVYWYQQSLDQGLQFLIQYYNGEERAKGNILERFSAQQFPDLHSELNLSSLELGDSALYFCASSGQGNGYTFGSGTRLTVV.